This is a list of T cell receptor beta chains from one sample in a study of cytomegalovirus exposure and HLA in healthy donors. Here immunoSEQ multiplex PCR was the method, and the copy in TCRdb shows in-frame clones only, minus some. The data contain fewer than 85,000 clones, around 95% of them singletons. Material for sequencing was PBMCs. The receptor source for this set is a woman aged 18-29 years in good health and CMV-seronegative. The CDR3 runs from the conserved cysteine through the conserved F or W. A D gene is named only where the DNA matches it firmly. Clone sizes are given selectively: once, few, many, or a class where the clone is expanded.

J | D | V | size | DNA | CDR3
TRBJ2-3 | TRBD1 | TRBV5-8 | . | TGTGCCAGCAGCTTGCAGGGGACAGGGGGGACAGATACGCAGTATTTT | CASSLQGTGGTDTQYF
TRBJ2-1 | . | TRBV5-1 | once | TGCGCCAGCAGCTTCCGGGTCCAATACAATGAGCAGTTCTTC | CASSFRVQYNEQFF
TRBJ1-6 | . | TRBV6-1 | . | TGTGCCAGCAGTGAAGCGCCCGACTCATCACCCCTCCACTTT | CASSEAPDSSPLHF
TRBJ2-7 | . | TRBV27 | . | TGTGCCAGCAGTTCCCGGACAGATTTGCCCGATGTATACGACGAGCAGTACTTC | CASSSRTDLPDVYDEQYF
TRBJ2-5 | TRBD1 | TRBV5-8 | . | TGTGCCAGCAGCTTTTTCGTCGGACAGGGGACAGAAGAGACCCAGTACTTC | CASSFFVGQGTEETQYF
TRBJ2-5 | TRBD1 | TRBV6-1 | . | TGTGCCAGCAGTGAGGGACAGGGATGGGAGACCCAGTACTTC | CASSEGQGWETQYF
TRBJ1-1 | . | TRBV27 | . | TGTGCCAGCAGTTCCCACCCGGCAGGGAACGGTGAAGCTTTCTTT | CASSSHPAGNGEAFF
TRBJ2-5 | TRBD1 | TRBV7-3 | . | TGTGCCAGCAGCCGGGGACAGCACCCGAAAGAGACCCAGTACTTC | CASSRGQHPKETQYF
TRBJ1-5 | . | TRBV19 | . | TGTGCCAGTAGTATAAGACAGGCCTCTAATCAGCCCCAGCATTTT | CASSIRQASNQPQHF
TRBJ1-3 | . | TRBV9 | . | TGTGCCAGCAGCGTAGGATCTATCTCTGGAAACACCATATATTTT | CASSVGSISGNTIYF
TRBJ1-2 | . | TRBV18 | once | TGTGCCAGCTCACCACAGAACGGGGATGGCTACACCTTC | CASSPQNGDGYTF
TRBJ1-1 | . | TRBV18 | . | TGTGCCAGCTCACCACCTCGACAGGCTCAGGGCACTGAAGCTTTCTTT | CASSPPRQAQGTEAFF
TRBJ2-3 | TRBD2 | TRBV7-2 | . | TGTGCCAGCAGCTTAGTAGGGACTAGCGGTGAAGCGCAGTATTTT | CASSLVGTSGEAQYF
TRBJ2-4 | . | TRBV27 | . | TGTGCCAGCAGTTTACAGGGACAAAGCATTCAGTACTTC | CASSLQGQSIQYF
TRBJ2-5 | TRBD2 | TRBV7-8 | . | TGTGCCAGCAGCTTAGTTAGCGGGGGAGGGACCCAGTACTTC | CASSLVSGGGTQYF
TRBJ2-5 | TRBD2 | TRBV9 | . | TGTGCCAGCAGCGTAGGGGCTACGGGGGGAGAGACCCAGTACTTC | CASSVGATGGETQYF
TRBJ1-2 | . | TRBV7-8 | . | TGTGCCAGCAGTCCACAGGGAACCCTCCTGAGCTATGGCTACACCTTC | CASSPQGTLLSYGYTF
TRBJ2-1 | . | TRBV9 | once | TGTGCCAGCAGCGCCGGGACTGACAATGAGCAGTTCTTC | CASSAGTDNEQFF